These 21 T cell receptor beta chains share one sample of origin, sequenced in a study of T-cell reconstitution after alpha-beta-depleted transplantation in children (dated by TCRdb to the mid-2010s). Library method: PCR. For sequencing, an Illumina HiSeq 2500 was employed. Molecular barcoding was employed in the preparation of TCR libraries, with unique molecular identifiers being used to normalize TCRbeta repertoire quantification. TCRdb ran its own pipeline on the public reads, namely fastp trimming at Q25 and MiXCR clone calling, and kept in-frame beta chains. CDR3 protein duplicates are merged, each entry listing the most common genes and DNA. The sample records over 550,000 distinct CDR3 sequences, over 9.5% of which are singletons. In total, the top ten clones hold about 4% of the sample. Source: PBMCs from the stem cell graft donor, taken from the stem cell graft. These TCRs come from a human donor who donated a stem cell graft to a child with acute myeloid leukemia.

This clonotype was detected many times. The gene calls are TRBV28 and TRBJ2-5; a possible D gene is TRBD1 (5 bases). The CDR3 is 12 amino acids. Per germline, CDR1 MDHEN and CDR2 SYDVKM. V was shortened by 6 bases and J by 4 bases, with 9 bases between the two germline ends. The CDR3 coding sequence is TGTGCCAGCAGGGGGCCGCCAGAGACCCAGTACTTC. Its protein is CASRGPPETQYF.

Ten or more counts support this clonotype. The rearrangement links TRBV6-5 to TRBJ1-1; tentatively, D is TRBD1 (6 bases). The CDR3 spans 14 residues. CDR1 is MNHEY, CDR2 SVGAGI, per germline. The V end lost 2 bases, the J end lost 3 bases, and 10 bases lay between the germline ends. For the CDR3, the DNA is TGTGCCAGCAGTTACGGTTACAGGGACACTGAAGCTTTCTTT. Amino acids: CASSYGYRDTEAFF.

This clonotype has only a few counts. The chain is built from TRBV20-1 and TRBJ2-2, with D perhaps matching TRBD2 (6 bases). Trimming shortened V by 3 bases and J by 5 bases, and 13 bases separated the two germline ends. CDR1 and CDR2 (germline): DFQATT, SNEGSKA (reference sequence). This CDR3 comprises 14 residues. DNA for the CDR3: TGCAGTGCTAGTCACGGGAGAATGACCGGGGAGCTGTTTTTT. Translated: CSASHGRMTGELFF.

The sample holds a few counts of this clonotype. The chain uses TRBV20-1 and TRBJ2-1; tentative D call: TRBD2 (5 bases). The ends were cut back, 6 bases at V and 4 bases at J, with 10 bases in the middle. The CDR3 is made up of 12 amino acids. Germline V gives CDR1 DFQATT, CDR2 SNEGSKA (reference sequence). CDR3 nucleotides: TGCAGTGCCGACGACTATTACAATGAGCAGTTCTTC. Translated, it gives CSADDYYNEQFF.

In its sample, this clonotype was seen many times. The rearrangement joins TRBV29-1 to TRBJ2-3, with unresolved D. Germline-derived CDR1 and CDR2 are SQVTM and ANQGSEA. Trimming took 7 bases from V and 6 from J, leaving 17 bases between them. This CDR3 has 13 amino acids. This chain's CDR3 is CSARPLFADTQYF. Here the CDR3 DNA reads TGCAGCGCCAGACCCCTCTTCGCTGATACGCAGTATTTT.

This clonotype has just a few counts. This CDR3 reads CASAPVNMEETQYF. CDR3 in DNA: TGTGCTAGTGCCCCGGTGAACATGGAAGAGACCCAGTACTTC. The V and J genes are TRBV12-5 and TRBJ2-5; D unresolved. V shed 7 bases and J shed 3 bases, with 15 bases lying between them. There are 14 residues in the CDR3. Germline-derived CDR1 and CDR2 are LGHNT and FRNRAP.

This clonotype was detected many times. The chain employs TRBV12-3 or TRBV12-4 and TRBJ1-1, with D possibly being TRBD1 (5 bases). The CDR3 is 14 amino acids. V lost 3 bases and J 6 bases, leaving 14 bases between the germline ends. As DNA, the CDR3 is TGTGCCAGCAGTTTTCTTGGGGGTAGTGCTGAAGCTTTCTTT. It yields the protein CASSFLGGSAEAFF.

The table lists this clonotype with many counts. The V and J genes are TRBV28 and TRBJ2-1; the match to TRBD2 covers 13 bases. V trimming: 5 bases; J trimming: 7 bases; junction bases outside the gene matches: 5. The CDR3 totals 15 residues. CDR1 is MDHEN, CDR2 SYDVKM, per germline. CDR3 residues: CASSPGTSGKNEQFF. For the CDR3, the DNA is TGTGCCAGCAGTCCCGGGACTAGCGGGAAAAATGAGCAGTTCTTC.

This clonotype occurred a few times. This sequence joins TRBV7-3 and TRBJ2-2; D is undetermined. Deletions cut 5 bases from V and 1 base from J, with 11 bases between. This CDR3 spans 15 amino acids. The V gene's germline CDR1 is SGHTA and CDR2 FQGTGA. The CDR3 coding sequence is TGTGCCAGCAGCCCCTTCCCGAAGAACACCGGGGAGCTGTTTTTT. It codes for CASSPFPKNTGELFF.

V gene TRBV4-2 combines with J gene TRBJ2-1, with D perhaps matching TRBD1 or TRBD2 (6 bases each). The CDR3 consists of 18 residues. CDR1 and CDR2 from the germline V gene are LGHNA and YNFKEQ. V was shortened by 0 bases and J by 5 bases, with 20 bases between the two germline ends. CDR3 region: CASSQDDKGGTANNEQFF. CDR3 sequence (DNA): TGTGCCAGCAGCCAAGATGATAAAGGGGGGACGGCTAACAATGAGCAGTTCTTC.

This clonotype was found many times. J is TRBJ2-7 and V is TRBV27; 14 nucleotides agree with TRBD2. The CDR3 loop spans 16 amino acids. Germline CDR1 reads MNHEY; CDR2 reads SMNVEV (reference sequence). V was clipped by 5 bases and J by 6 bases; unmatched bases: 9. This CDR3 reads CASSLYGTSGRSEQYF. DNA for the CDR3: TGTGCCAGCAGTCTTTACGGGACTAGCGGGAGAAGCGAGCAGTACTTC.

This clonotype was seen at least ten times. The chain uses TRBV5-1 and TRBJ2-3; D ambiguous. From germline, CDR1 is SGHRS and CDR2 YFSETQ. Trimming removed 2 bases from V and 4 bases from J, with 11 bases in between. The CDR3 is 14 amino acids. The CDR3 here is CASSFGPAADTQYF. CDR3 DNA sequence: TGCGCCAGCAGCTTCGGACCAGCAGCAGATACGCAGTATTTT.

CDR3 amino acids: CASAYEMNQPQHF. CDR3 in DNA: TGTGCCAGCGCGTACGAGATGAATCAGCCCCAGCATTTT. V gene TRBV27 combines with J gene TRBJ1-5; D gene unclear. Looked up from germline, CDR1 is MNHEY and CDR2 is SMNVEV (reference sequence). V lost 8 bases and J 4 bases, leaving 12 bases between the germline ends. The CDR3 length is 13 residues.

The sample holds many counts of this clonotype. The chain links TRBV29-1 to TRBJ2-4, with a weak D call TRBD2 (5 bases). The CDR3 is made up of 14 amino acids. Trimming took 7 bases from V and 0 from J, leaving 13 bases between them. Germline CDR1 is SQVTM and CDR2 is ANQGSEA. The DNA of the CDR3 is TGCAGCGCTAGGTCGGGGTTAGCCAAAAACATTCAGTACTTC. It yields the protein CSARSGLAKNIQYF.

At least ten counts were recorded for this clonotype. The chain recombines TRBV29-1 with TRBJ2-3; 9 nucleotides match TRBD2. Germline V lookup: CDR1 SQVTM, CDR2 ANQGSEA. This CDR3 is 17 amino acids long. With 4 bases clipped from V and 3 bases from J, the junction kept 14 bases outside the gene matches. The CDR3 is CSVVNRGGRASTDTQYF. Written as DNA, the CDR3 is TGCAGCGTTGTGAACCGCGGCGGGAGGGCCTCGACAGATACGCAGTATTTT.

This clonotype was seen repeatedly, ten times or more. The chain has TRBV20-1 and TRBJ2-1; D is unclear. There are 13 residues in the CDR3. Germline values: CDR1 DFQATT, CDR2 SNEGSKA (reference sequence). Trimming left V 1 base short and J 6 bases short, with 10 bases between. The CDR3 DNA follows: TGCAGTGCTAGAGCCGTGGCCAGCAATGAGCAGTTCTTC. This translates into CSARAVASNEQFF.

This clonotype was seen a handful of times. The chain links TRBV4-3 to TRBJ1-1; TRBD1 matches at 8 bases. Germline loops: CDR1 LGHNA, CDR2 YSLEER. Trimming cost V 3 bases and J 4 bases; bases outside gene matches: 7. CDR3 length: 15 residues. The DNA of the CDR3 is TGCGCCAGCAGCCAGGACAGGGTTCGGGCCACTGAAGCTTTCTTT. It codes for CASSQDRVRATEAFF.

This clonotype has ten or more counts. This CDR3 is CASSLAQVNQPQHF. The CDR3 bases are TGTGCCAGCAGCTTAGCGCAGGTAAATCAGCCCCAGCATTTT. V is TRBV7-2 and J is TRBJ1-5, with D unresolved. V was cut by 0 bases and J by 4 bases, with 7 bases left in between. The V gene's germline CDR1 is SGHTA and CDR2 FQGNSA. The length of the CDR3 is 14 residues.

This clonotype was picked up a small number of times. This sequence joins TRBV4-3 and TRBJ2-3; 8 nucleotides line up with TRBD2. The ends lost 3 bases at V and 4 bases at J; junction bases unmatched: 15. This CDR3 region has 18 residues. Looked up from germline, CDR1 is LGHNA and CDR2 is YSLEER. Here the CDR3 DNA reads TGCGCCAGCAGCCAGATAGAGGGACTAGTAGGCGTCCCAGATACGCAGTATTTT. This codes for CASSQIEGLVGVPDTQYF.

At least ten counts were recorded for this clonotype. The rearrangement links TRBV7-9 to TRBJ1-2, with 7 nucleotides matching TRBD1. V shed 1 base and J 6 bases; nucleotides not matched to a gene: 5. The CDR3 spans 14 residues. The germline CDR1 and CDR2 sequences are SEHNR and FQNEAQ (reference sequence). The DNA of the CDR3 is TGTGCCAGCAGCTTAGACCAGGGGGTAAATGGCTACACCTTC. Translated: CASSLDQGVNGYTF.

The sample holds many counts of this clonotype. V is TRBV10-3 and J is TRBJ2-7; no definite D call. Germline loops: CDR1 ENHRY, CDR2 SYGVKD. V was cut by 3 bases and J by 3 bases, with 15 bases left in between. The length of the CDR3 is 15 residues. The CDR3 sequence: CAISDLFGDGYEQYF. DNA for the CDR3: TGTGCCATCAGTGACCTCTTTGGAGACGGCTACGAGCAGTACTTC.